Below, 8 T cell receptor beta chains from the same sample are listed, as sequenced in a study of cytomegalovirus exposure and HLA in healthy donors. With 60 Vbeta and 13 Jbeta primers, the PCR was carried out. The protocol was immunoSEQ multiplex PCR, while the TCRdb copy is restricted to in-frame clones and leaves out a portion. The data show more than 150,000 clones, just over 75% seen once. What was sequenced was PBMCs. The receptors come from a man in his late teens or twenties in good health and CMV-seronegative.

The J gene is TRBJ2-3, the V gene TRBV4-3, with 14 bases matching TRBD2. CDR3 size: 17 residues. Trimming took 1 base from V and 2 from J; bases not matched to a gene: 2. Germline V gives CDR1 LGHNA, CDR2 YSLEER. For the CDR3, the DNA is TGCGCCAGCAGCCAAGGGACTAGCGGGGGGTTCACAGATACGCAGTATTTT. As protein: CASSQGTSGGFTDTQYF.

The chain links TRBV14 to TRBJ2-5; 7 positions match TRBD1. Germline V gene lookup returns CDR1 SGHDN and CDR2 FVKESK. The CDR3 sequence is 15 residues long. Losses at the gene ends were 1 base for V and 2 bases for J; bases not matched to a gene: 4. In nucleotides, the CDR3 is TGTGCCAGCAGCCAAGCTGACAGGGTACAAGAGACCCAGTACTTC. Protein product: CASSQADRVQETQYF.

The chain has TRBV9 and TRBJ2-3, with 9 positions matching TRBD1. Germline CDR1 is SGDLS and CDR2 is YYNGEE. The CDR3 is made up of 17 amino acids. Germline trimming cut 4 bases from V and 2 bases from J; bases unmatched to any gene: 11. The CDR3 sequence: CASSMGQGGEATDTQYF. CDR3 sequence (DNA): TGTGCCAGCAGCATGGGACAGGGTGGCGAGGCCACAGATACGCAGTATTTT. The full variable domain, with the rest looked up from reference TRBV9 and TRBJ2-3, is DSGVTQTPKHLITATGQRVTLRCSPRSGDLSVYWYQQSLDQGLQFLIQYYNGEERAKGNILERFSAQQFPDLHSELNLSSLELGDSALYFCASSMGQGGEATDTQYFGPGTRLTVL.

The chain joins TRBV7-9 to TRBJ2-1; 11 bases are shared with TRBD2. Germline V CDR1 and CDR2: SEHNR, FQNEAQ (reference sequence). V trimming: 1 base; J trimming: 7 bases; junction bases outside the gene matches: 3. This CDR3 has 15 amino acids. CDR3 sequence (DNA): TGTGCCAGCAGCTTAGGAACTAGCGGGGGTAATGAGCAGTTCTTC. Translated, it gives CASSLGTSGGNEQFF. Full variable domain (remainder filled in from reference TRBV7-9 and TRBJ2-1): DTGVSQNPRHKITKRGQNVTFRCDPISEHNRLYWYRQTLGQGPEFLTYFQNEAQLEKSRLLSDRFSAERPKGSFSTLEIQRTEQGDSAMYLCASSLGTSGGNEQFFGPGTRLTVL.

This clone has a handful of counts. The CDR3 is CASSLQGATGELFF. The CDR3 DNA follows: TGTGCCAGCAGCTTACAGGGGGCGACCGGGGAGCTGTTTTTT. The chain joins TRBV7-2 to TRBJ2-2, with 8 bases fitting TRBD1. From germline, CDR1 is SGHTA and CDR2 FQGNSA. The CDR3 covers 14 residues. Trimming took 2 bases from V and 5 from J; bases not matched to a gene: 1. The full variable domain, with the rest looked up from reference TRBV7-2 and TRBJ2-2, is GAGVSQSPSNKVTEKGKDVELRCDPISGHTALYWYRQSLGQGLEFLIYFQGNSAPDKSGLPSDRFSAERTGGSVSTLTIQRTQQEDSAVYLCASSLQGATGELFFGEGSRLTVL.

For the CDR3, the DNA is TGTGCCAGCAGCACCACAGGACAGGGGATCCAAGAGACCCAGTACTTC. Its protein is CASSTTGQGIQETQYF. The chain carries TRBV11-2 and TRBJ2-5, with 9 bases fitting TRBD1. The CDR3 is 16 residues long. The trim removed 5 bases at V and 1 base at J, leaving 8 bases unmatched. The germline V gene encodes CDR1 SGHAT and CDR2 FQNNGV.

The genes are TRBV30 and TRBJ1-2; TRBD1 matches at 9 bases. This CDR3 region has 17 residues. With V trimmed by 5 bases and J by 2 bases, 15 bases remained unmatched. Germline CDR1 reads GTSNPN; CDR2 reads SVGIG (reference sequence). This CDR3 is CAWLPTGGKRKNYGYTF. The CDR3 region has the DNA TGTGCCTGGCTACCAACAGGGGGCAAAAGAAAGAACTATGGCTACACCTTC.

The chain is built from TRBV4-3 and TRBJ1-1, with 12 bases aligning to TRBD1. CDR3 length equals 15 residues. In germline, CDR1 is LGHNA, CDR2 YSLEER. Trimming cost V 3 bases and J 7 bases; bases outside gene matches: 6. The CDR3 loop reads CASSQGTGGFDEAFF. The CDR3 DNA follows: TGCGCCAGCAGCCAGGGGACAGGGGGCTTTGATGAAGCTTTCTTT.